This T cell receptor beta chain is drawn from a study of cytomegalovirus exposure and HLA in healthy donors. General study findings and limits: It was approximately 150 TCR beta chains that were listed as cytomegalovirus-associated. In vitro work confirmed that a few CMV-associated chains recognize CMV antigens. Cytomegalovirus status, reportedly, was diagnosed with high specificity and sensitivity by the classifier.

This CDR3 is 13 amino acids long. Trimming took 6 bases from V and 1 from J; bases not matched to a gene: 2. In germline, CDR1 is MRHNA, CDR2 SNTAGT. Sequencing was performed with immunoSEQ multiplex PCR; in TCRdb, only in-frame clones are kept and a portion is missing. The sample has over 250,000 clones, 70% to 90% seen once. As to this clone: Its antigen is undetermined. The same CDR3 is also encoded by other DNA sequences in this sample.

The sample comprised PBMCs. The receptor's source is a woman between 18 and 29 years old in good health and CMV-seronegative. The chain links TRBV6-4 to TRBJ1-1; 7 positions agree with TRBD1. This chain's CDR3 is CASRRTGNTEAFF. DNA for the CDR3: TGTGCCAGCAGGCGGACAGGGAACACTGAAGCTTTCTTT.